The entry that follows covers one T cell receptor (beta chain) sequence. Those enrolled in Seattle joined during active infection and were followed longitudinally afterward. The data were obtained in a study of blood T cell repertoires in COVID-19. The authors' processing: By means of reference gene primer amplification, nucleated cell counts were estimated. Libraries were prepared by immunoSEQ multiplex PCR; TCRdb keeps only in-frame clonotypes and omits some of them. V and J calls and clone size are those listed in that table; D and trimming were worked out from the DNA. The sample holds 300,000 or so clones; 91% are singletons and the top ten take roughly 2.3%. Trimming took off 6 bases at V and 2 bases at J, with 8 bases between the two ends. Germline loops: CDR1 SNHLY, CDR2 FYNNEI. The CDR3 runs to 13 residues.

The gene calls are TRBV2 and TRBJ1-5, with unresolved D. Sequencing was done on a sample of peripheral blood. The TCR was taken from a woman aged 30 to 39 with COVID-19, enrolled during active disease. The CDR3 DNA reads TGTGCCAGCAGGGTTTTAGGCAATCAGCCCCAGCATTTT. Its translation: CASRVLGNQPQHF.